This T cell receptor beta chain is from a study of vaccination and CD4 T cells after COVID-19. The V gene's germline CDR1 is MNHEY and CDR2 SVGEGT. V was pared by 4 bases and J by 5 bases, with 10 bases of the junction left unmatched. CDR3 size: 15 residues. Comment on this clonotype: Antigen: not known.

Treatment meaning: roughly 10-day PBMC culture with coronavirus spike peptide pools or control peptides (ViraFEST assay). ViraFEST sequenced TCRs after peptide-pool expansion of antigen-specific T cells. Culture conditions combined 2.2 million or so PBMCs per well with 8.5 to 10 IU/ml IL-2 and 9 to 10 ug/ml peptide pools. Sequencing of the DNA from cultured CD4+ T cells was carried out with the Oncomine TCR Beta short-read assay. In TCRdb, the PCR reads were re-called with MiXCR into one record per CDR3 protein. The sample shows about 14,000 distinct CDR3 sequences, roughly 51% of them seen only once. The study, taken as a whole, reports: Post-infection sampling omitted early timepoints and covered relatively few convalescent patients.

The chain is built from TRBV6-2 or TRBV6-3 and TRBJ2-5, with TRBD2 matching over 7 bases. The clonotype was recovered from a human donor who had recovered from COVID-19. This specimen consisted of CD4+ T cells from blood, cultured in vitro, obtained before SARS-CoV-2 vaccination. CDR3 DNA: TGTGCCAGCAGTTCCCCCCGCGGGAGATCGGAGACCCAGTACTTC. The encoded protein is CASSSPRGRSETQYF.